The clone carrying this TCR beta chain was found many times. The data were obtained in a study of T-cell reconstitution after alpha-beta-depleted transplantation in children. Using unique molecular identifiers, the investigators prepared the TCRbeta library. TCRdb ran MiXCR on the PCR reads and lists one entry per CDR3 protein. The sample has 640,000 or so distinct CDR3 sequences, roughly 17% seen once. This material consisted of PBMCs from the stem cell graft donor, taken from the stem cell graft. This clonotype was obtained from a human donor who donated a stem cell graft to a child with acute myeloid leukemia.

CDR3 DNA sequence: TGTGCCAGCAGCTTATGGTTAGGGAATGAGCAGTTCTTC. It encodes CASSLWLGNEQFF. V usage is TRBV7-2 and J usage is TRBJ2-1; no reliable D call. Germline V gene sequence: CDR1 SGHTA, CDR2 FQGNSA. The length of the CDR3 is 13 residues. Deletions cut 2 bases from V and 7 bases from J, with 9 bases between.